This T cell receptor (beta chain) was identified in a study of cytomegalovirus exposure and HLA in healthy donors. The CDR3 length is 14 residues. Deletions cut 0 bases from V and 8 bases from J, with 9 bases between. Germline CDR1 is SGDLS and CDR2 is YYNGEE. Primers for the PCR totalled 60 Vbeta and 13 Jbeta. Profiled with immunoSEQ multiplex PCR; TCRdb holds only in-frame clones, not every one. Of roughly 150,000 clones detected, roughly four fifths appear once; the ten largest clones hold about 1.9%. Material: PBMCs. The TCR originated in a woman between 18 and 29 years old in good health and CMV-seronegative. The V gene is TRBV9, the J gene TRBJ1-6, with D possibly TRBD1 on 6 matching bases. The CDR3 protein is CASSVAQGDSPLHF. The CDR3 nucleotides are TGTGCCAGCAGCGTAGCACAGGGCGATTCACCCCTCCACTTT.